The 27 T cell receptor beta chains listed next were all sequenced from one sample in a study of T cell changes during pregnancy in multiple sclerosis. Sequenced by immunoSEQ multiplex PCR; TCRdb stores in-frame clones only, minus some. The sample lists about 38,000 clones, around 90% occurring once. The specimen was CD4+ T cells from peripheral blood mononuclear cells, collected before pregnancy. Source of these receptors: a female donor with multiple sclerosis, enrolled in a pregnancy study.

In this sample, this clone turned up a few times. The rearrangement joins TRBV7-2 to TRBJ1-2, with a possible D match to TRBD1 (6 bases). The CDR3 extends over 15 amino acids. V was pared by 3 bases and J by 3 bases, with 14 bases between. The germline CDR1 and CDR2 sequences are SGHTA and FQGNSA. In nucleotides, the CDR3 is TGTGCCAGCAGCTTCGGTTCTGGGGGCGACTATGGCTACACCTTC. Amino acid sequence: CASSFGSGGDYGYTF.

The chain has TRBV7-2 and TRBJ2-5; 9 bases line up with TRBD2. This CDR3 is built from 16 residues. V was clipped by 5 bases and J by 4 bases; unmatched bases: 11. Germline V gene lookup returns CDR1 SGHTA and CDR2 FQGNSA. Here the CDR3 reads CASSPRTSVLLETQYF. CDR3 bases: TGTGCCAGCAGCCCGAGGACTAGCGTTTTGCTAGAGACCCAGTACTTC.

The rearrangement links TRBV6-5 to TRBJ1-2; D perhaps matches TRBD1 (6 bases). Trimming took 0 bases from V and 6 from J, leaving 14 bases between them. Looked up from germline, CDR1 is MNHEY and CDR2 is SVGAGI. The CDR3 consists of 15 residues. CDR3 sequence: CASSYSGRAGDGYTF. The CDR3 nucleotides are TGTGCCAGCAGTTACTCTGGCAGGGCAGGGGATGGCTACACCTTC.

The CDR3 is CAISPDRFYNSPLHF. CDR3 in DNA: TGTGCCATCAGTCCAGACAGATTCTATAATTCACCCCTCCACTTT. This rearrangement joins TRBV10-3 to TRBJ1-6, with D maybe TRBD1 (5 bases). CDR1 and CDR2 from the germline V gene are ENHRY and SYGVKD. V dropped 5 bases and J dropped 3 bases, with 11 bases sitting between them. The CDR3 has 15 amino acids.

The chain employs TRBV18 and TRBJ2-7, with a weak D call TRBD2 (6 bases). Between the trimmed V and J ends, which lost 6 bases and 0 bases, there was a span of 18 bases. CDR1 is KGHSH and CDR2 is LQKENI in the germline V gene. This CDR3 is built from 16 residues. In DNA form, the CDR3 reads TGTGCCAGCTCGCCAGAAGCTAGCGTACGCTCCTACGAGCAGTACTTC. It is translated as CASSPEASVRSYEQYF.

The rearrangement uses TRBV4-2 and TRBJ2-5, with 11 positions matching TRBD2. With V trimmed by 4 bases and J by 5 bases, 12 bases remained unmatched. Germline V CDR1 and CDR2: LGHNA, YNFKEQ. The CDR3 sequence is 17 residues long. The CDR3 here is CASSLLAGGRFEETQYF. CDR3 bases: TGTGCCAGCAGCCTGTTAGCGGGGGGGCGGTTTGAGGAGACCCAGTACTTC.

V gene TRBV9 combines with J gene TRBJ2-7, with a tentative D call TRBD2 (5 bases). This CDR3 is built from 15 residues. With 4 bases removed from V and 3 bases from J, the gap between germline ends came to 17 bases. Germline V lookup: CDR1 SGDLS, CDR2 YYNGEE. DNA of the CDR3: TGTGCCAGCAGCCCAAGACCGGGGAATGGCTACGAGCAGTACTTC. This translates into CASSPRPGNGYEQYF.

The chain employs TRBV5-1 and TRBJ2-3; possible D gene TRBD2, 6 bases. Germline V gene lookup returns CDR1 SGHRS and CDR2 YFSETQ. V dropped 0 bases and J dropped 1 base, with 12 bases sitting between them. The CDR3 runs to 16 residues. CDR3 sequence reads: CASSLGLGVRTDTQYF. The CDR3 DNA follows: TGCGCCAGCAGCTTGGGACTAGGGGTCCGCACAGATACGCAGTATTTT.

CDR3 sequence reads: CASSPSPGAGYGYTF. The CDR3 nucleotides read TGTGCCAGCTCACCGTCCCCCGGGGCGGGGTATGGCTACACCTTC. The gene calls are TRBV18 and TRBJ1-2; a weak D match, TRBD1 (5 bases). The CDR3 has 15 amino acids. Deletions cut 3 bases from V and 5 bases from J, with 16 bases between. Germline lookup yields CDR1 KGHSH and CDR2 LQKENI. The full variable domain, its missing parts supplied by reference TRBV18 and TRBJ1-2, is NAGVMQNPRHLVRRRGQEARLRCSPMKGHSHVYWYRQLPEEGLKFMVYLQKENIIDESGMPKERFSAEFPKEGPSILRIQQVVRGDSAAYFCASSPSPGAGYGYTFGSGTRLTVV.

V usage is TRBV5-6 and J usage is TRBJ1-1, with D hard to call. Trimming shortened V by 3 bases and J by 0 bases, and 6 bases separated the two germline ends. Germline-derived CDR1 and CDR2 are SGHDT and YYEEEE. The CDR3 is 13 amino acids. For the CDR3, the DNA is TGTGCCAGCAGCTGGGCCCTGAACACTGAAGCTTTCTTT. As protein: CASSWALNTEAFF.

The chain employs TRBV7-8 and TRBJ2-3; 8 positions agree with TRBD1. This CDR3 contains 16 residues. V lost 2 bases to trimming and J lost 4 bases; unmatched junction nucleotides: 8. Germline CDR1 is SGHVS and CDR2 is FQNEAQ. In DNA form, the CDR3 reads TGTGCCAGCAGCTTAAGAGACAGGGGTTTTGCAGATACGCAGTATTTT. Amino acid sequence: CASSLRDRGFADTQYF.

V is TRBV6-6 and J is TRBJ2-5, with D perhaps matching TRBD1 (5 bases). The V gene's germline CDR1 is MNHNY and CDR2 SVGAGI (reference sequence). This CDR3 contains 11 residues. Trimming cost V 7 bases and J 4 bases, with 7 bases left between them. CDR3 amino acids: CASTQGETQYF. The DNA for the CDR3 is TGTGCCAGCACCCAGGGAGAGACCCAGTACTTC.

The chain is built from TRBV5-1 and TRBJ1-1, with TRBD1 identical over 7 bases. V lost 0 bases and J lost 5; bases outside the gene matches: 4. CDR1 is SGHRS, CDR2 YFSETQ, per germline. CDR3 length: 14 amino acids. CDR3 DNA sequence: TGCGCCAGCAGCTTGGCCAGGGGGGAGACTGAAGCTTTCTTT. It specifies CASSLARGETEAFF.

The rearrangement links TRBV11-2 to TRBJ2-1, with D possibly TRBD1 on 5 matching bases. Germline CDR1 is SGHAT and CDR2 is FQNNGV. V was pared by 0 bases and J by 3 bases, with 9 bases between. The CDR3 totals 15 residues. DNA of the CDR3: TGTGCCAGCAGCTTAGAAGTCAGGGACTACAATGAGCAGTTCTTC. As protein: CASSLEVRDYNEQFF.

The chain uses TRBV5-8 and TRBJ1-2; D may be TRBD1 (5 bases). The CDR3 has 14 residues. V lost 0 bases to trimming and J lost 3 bases, with 9 bases between them. Looked up from germline, CDR1 is SGHTS and CDR2 is YDEGEE. In DNA, the CDR3 is TGTGCCAGCAGCTTGGTGCTAGGGGACTATGGCTACACCTTC. Protein product: CASSLVLGDYGYTF.

V gene TRBV12-2 combines with J gene TRBJ2-7; the table's D call TRBD2 went unverified against the DNA. TRBV12-2 is a pseudogene segment. This CDR3 is built from 16 residues. In DNA, the CDR3 is TGTGCAAGTCGCCATAGATACCGGGGGGGCCCCTACGAGCAGTACTTC. It encodes CASRHRYRGGPYEQYF.

This chain links TRBV6-7 with TRBJ1-5; 9 nucleotides match TRBD1. TRBV6-7 is reported as an ORF; its role is uncertain. The CDR3 is 19 residues long. The J segment lost 3 bases and the V segment lost 2 bases, leaving 14 bases of the junction unmatched. CDR3 amino acids: CASSYPPTNRGPNNQPQHF. The CDR3 region has the DNA TGTGCCAGCAGTTACCCCCCGACTAACAGGGGGCCTAACAATCAGCCCCAGCATTTT.

This clone was picked up a small number of times. The gene calls are TRBV11-2 and TRBJ1-1, with TRBD1 identical over 7 bases. J lost 5 bases, V lost 5 bases, and 11 bases had no gene match. CDR3 size: 15 residues. The germline gives CDR1 SGHAT, CDR2 FQNNGV. The CDR3 coding sequence is TGTGCCAGCAGCCCAAGACAGGGTCGGGGGACTGAAGCTTTCTTT. Its protein is CASSPRQGRGTEAFF.

The chain recombines TRBV4-3 with TRBJ2-5, with 8 nucleotides matching TRBD1. CDR1 LGHNA and CDR2 YSLEER come from the germline V gene. Losses at the gene ends were 0 bases for V and 3 bases for J; bases not matched to a gene: 9. This CDR3 is built from 17 residues. CDR3 DNA: TGCGCCAGCAGCCAAGATCTCATCAGGGGGCGGAAAGAGACCCAGTACTTC. Its protein product is CASSQDLIRGRKETQYF.

This sequence joins TRBV29-1 and TRBJ2-5, with a weak D call TRBD2 (7 bases). Trimming took 5 bases from V and 3 from J, leaving 13 bases between them. Germline CDR1 SQVTM, CDR2 ANQGSEA. CDR3 length equals 13 residues. The CDR3 sequence: CSVIGGAEETQYF. The CDR3 DNA is TGCAGCGTTATTGGGGGGGCAGAAGAGACCCAGTACTTC.

This clone came up a few times. The chain is built from TRBV4-1 and TRBJ2-6, with 7 bases identical to TRBD1. The CDR3 is 21 residues long. V lost 1 base and J lost 1; bases outside the gene matches: 16. The germline gives CDR1 MGHRA, CDR2 YSYEKL. The CDR3 protein is CASSQVVQGFRVGSGANVLTF. The CDR3 DNA reads as TGCGCCAGCAGCCAAGTCGTACAGGGGTTTAGGGTAGGATCTGGGGCCAACGTCCTGACTTTC.

This chain joins TRBV9 and TRBJ1-4; 7 nucleotides line up with TRBD1. The germline V gene has CDR1 SGDLS and CDR2 YYNGEE. The trim removed 2 bases at V and 6 bases at J, leaving 1 base unmatched. This CDR3 has 13 amino acids. The CDR3 spells CASSVTGDEKLFF. CDR3 coding DNA: TGTGCCAGCAGCGTCACAGGGGATGAAAAACTGTTTTTT.

J is TRBJ2-7 and V is TRBV15, with a possible D match to TRBD2 (5 bases). Trimming shortened V by 0 bases and J by 5 bases, and 11 bases separated the two germline ends. CDR1 is LNHNV and CDR2 is YYDKDF in the germline V gene (reference sequence). This CDR3 comprises 14 residues. DNA of the CDR3: TGTGCCACCAGCAGAGACGCACGGCGGGACGAGCAGTACTTC. Amino acid sequence: CATSRDARRDEQYF. The full variable domain, its missing parts supplied by reference TRBV15 and TRBJ2-7, is DAMVIQNPRYQVTQFGKPVTLSCSQTLNHNVMYWYQQKSSQAPKLLFHYYDKDFNNEADTPDNFQSRRPNTSFCFLDIRSPGLGDTAMYLCATSRDARRDEQYFGPGTRLTVT.

The rearrangement joins TRBV29-1 to TRBJ2-3; D uncertain. This CDR3 is 14 amino acids long. Between the trimmed V and J ends, which lost 7 bases and 4 bases, there was a span of 18 bases. Germline assignment: CDR1 SQVTM and CDR2 ANQGSEA. CDR3 nucleotide sequence: TGCAGCGCTCTCCGTTCCATGGCGGCAGATACGCAGTATTTT. This sequence encodes CSALRSMAADTQYF.

This clone was found once. The chain is built from TRBV7-3 and TRBJ2-2, with D possibly TRBD2 on 7 matching bases. The CDR3 is made up of 15 amino acids. Trimming removed 0 bases at V and 7 bases at J, with 12 bases between. Looked up from germline, CDR1 is SGHTA and CDR2 is FQGTGA. CDR3 sequence reads: CASSLTGGRGGELFF. CDR3 bases: TGTGCCAGCAGCTTAACGGGGGGGCGTGGCGGGGAGCTGTTTTTT.

The J gene is TRBJ1-1, the V gene TRBV5-1; D call uncertain. Trimming cost V 5 bases and J 1 base, with 21 bases left between them. Germline CDR1 is SGHRS and CDR2 is YFSETQ. The CDR3 loop spans 17 amino acids. CDR3 coding DNA: TGCGCCAGCAGTCCCGGGTCCTTCGTTATCAGGAACACTGAAGCTTTCTTT. Protein product: CASSPGSFVIRNTEAFF.

The gene calls are TRBV23-1 and TRBJ1-5; D uncertain. TRBV23-1 is marked as an open reading frame, function uncertain. The ends were cut back, 11 bases at V and 7 bases at J, with 24 bases in the middle. The CDR3 loop spans 15 amino acids. The CDR3 coding sequence is TGCGCCCGCCCCCGAGAGGGAAGTTCTCCCCAGCCCCAGCATTTT. Translated, it gives CARPREGSSPQPQHF.